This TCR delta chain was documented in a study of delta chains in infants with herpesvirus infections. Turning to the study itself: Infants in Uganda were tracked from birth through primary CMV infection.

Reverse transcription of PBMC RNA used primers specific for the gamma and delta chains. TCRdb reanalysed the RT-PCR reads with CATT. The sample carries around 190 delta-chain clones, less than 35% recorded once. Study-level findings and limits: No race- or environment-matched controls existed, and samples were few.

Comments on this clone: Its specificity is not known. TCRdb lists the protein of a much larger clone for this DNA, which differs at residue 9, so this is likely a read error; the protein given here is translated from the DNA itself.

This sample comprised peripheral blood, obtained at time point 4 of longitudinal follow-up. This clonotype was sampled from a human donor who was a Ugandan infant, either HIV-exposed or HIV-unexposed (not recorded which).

CDR3 nucleotide sequence: TGTGCCTTTTTTCCTAAACACATCTCAAACCCCCAACTCATCTTT. It codes for CAFFPKHISNPQLIF. The rearrangement links TRDV3 to TRDJ1, with D possibly TRDD2 on 6 matching bases. The J gene, left out of TCRdb, was set here by checking the DNA against germline. CDR3 size: 15 residues. V dropped 2 bases and J dropped 9 bases, with 25 bases sitting between them. Germline-derived CDR1 and CDR2 are TVYSNPD and GDNSRS (reference sequence).